This T cell receptor (beta chain) stems from a study of blood T cells in healthy people across ages. This CDR3 is built from 10 residues. Trimming cost V 4 bases and J 9 bases, with 4 bases left between them. Germline lookup yields CDR1 SNHLY and CDR2 FYNNEI. The use of a sample-barcoded 5' primer and a J-beta primer mix characterized a second PCR of about 7 to 12 cycles. TCRdb reprocessed the 5' RACE reads via MiXCR and lists one record per CDR3 protein. This sample has about 680,000 distinct CDR3 sequences, with 45% to 50% found just once. This clonotype was detected many times. Input material: blood. The origin of this receptor is an older woman in good health. The V gene is TRBV2, the J gene TRBJ2-1; D ambiguous. In nucleotides, the CDR3 is TGTGCCAGCAGTGGGGCTGAGCAGTTCTTC. Translation: CASSGAEQFF.